The entry below describes one T cell receptor (beta chain). Its antigen remains unidentified. Study-level points and caveats: Tumor Tregs overlapped most with tumor, then blood, naive CD4+ cells.

The CDR3 totals 13 residues. Germline V lookup: CDR1 MGHRA, CDR2 YSYEKL. The sorted Tregs were CD4+CD25+CD127-/low cells. After constant-region reverse-primer amplification, full-length variable regions underwent semi-nested PCR with Nested Universal Primer A. In TCRdb, the 5' RACE reads were re-called with MiXCR into one record per CDR3 protein. The table has a few thousand distinct CDR3 sequences, 70% to 85% seen once. The chain has TRBV4-1 and TRBJ1-4, with 8 bases matching TRBD1. The sequence derives from a female donor with breast cancer. Sequences were obtained from Tregs sorted from blood. CDR3 nucleotide sequence: TGCGCTAGTAAACACCAGGGGGCTGAAAAACTGTTTTTT. Translation: CASKHQGAEKLFF.